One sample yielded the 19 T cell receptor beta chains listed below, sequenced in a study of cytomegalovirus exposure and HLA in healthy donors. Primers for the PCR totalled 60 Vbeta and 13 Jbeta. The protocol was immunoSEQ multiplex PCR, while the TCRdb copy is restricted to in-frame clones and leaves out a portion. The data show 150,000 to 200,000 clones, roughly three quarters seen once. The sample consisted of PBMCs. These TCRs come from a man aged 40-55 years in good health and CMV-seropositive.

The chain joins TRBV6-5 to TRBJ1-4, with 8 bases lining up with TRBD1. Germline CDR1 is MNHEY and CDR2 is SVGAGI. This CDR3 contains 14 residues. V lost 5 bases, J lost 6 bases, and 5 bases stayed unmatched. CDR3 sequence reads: CASSPGGGYEKLFF. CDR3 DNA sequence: TGTGCCAGCAGTCCAGGGGGCGGGTATGAAAAACTGTTTTTT.

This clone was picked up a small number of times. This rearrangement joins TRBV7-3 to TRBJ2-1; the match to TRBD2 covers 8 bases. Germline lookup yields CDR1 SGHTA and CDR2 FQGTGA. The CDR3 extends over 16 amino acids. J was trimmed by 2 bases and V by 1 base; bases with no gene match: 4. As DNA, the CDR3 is TGTGCCAGCAGCTTAAGAGGTAGCGGGACCTACAATGAGCAGTTCTTC. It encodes CASSLRGSGTYNEQFF. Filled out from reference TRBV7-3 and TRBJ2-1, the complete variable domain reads GAGVSQTPSNKVTEKGKYVELRCDPISGHTALYWYRQSLGQGPEFLIYFQGTGAADDSGLPNDRFFAVRPEGSVSTLKIQRTERGDSAVYLCASSLRGSGTYNEQFFGPGTRLTVL.

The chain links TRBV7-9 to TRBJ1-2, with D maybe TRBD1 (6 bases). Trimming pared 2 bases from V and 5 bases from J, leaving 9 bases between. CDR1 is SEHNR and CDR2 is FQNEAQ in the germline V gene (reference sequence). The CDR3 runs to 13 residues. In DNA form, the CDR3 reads TGTGCCAGCAGCTTAAACAGGGAATATGGCTACACCTTC. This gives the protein CASSLNREYGYTF.

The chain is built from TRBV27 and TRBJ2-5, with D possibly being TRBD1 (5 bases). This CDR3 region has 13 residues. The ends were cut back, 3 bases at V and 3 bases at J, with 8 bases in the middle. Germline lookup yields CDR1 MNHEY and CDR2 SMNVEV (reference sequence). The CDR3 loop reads CASSFDSEETQYF. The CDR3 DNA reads TGTGCCAGCAGTTTCGACAGTGAAGAGACCCAGTACTTC.

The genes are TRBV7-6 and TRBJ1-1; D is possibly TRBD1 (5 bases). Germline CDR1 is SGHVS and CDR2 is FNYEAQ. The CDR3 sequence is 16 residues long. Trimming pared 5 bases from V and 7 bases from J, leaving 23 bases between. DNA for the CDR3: TGTGCCAGCAGCGTCCGACGGGGGTTCGGGGGGGGTGAAGCTTTCTTT. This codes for CASSVRRGFGGGEAFF. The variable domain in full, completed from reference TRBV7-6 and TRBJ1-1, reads GAGVSQSPRYKVTKRGQDVALRCDPISGHVSLYWYRQALGQGPEFLTYFNYEAQQDKSGLPNDRFSAERPEGSISTLTIQRTEQRDSAMYRCASSVRRGFGGGEAFFGQGTRLTVV.

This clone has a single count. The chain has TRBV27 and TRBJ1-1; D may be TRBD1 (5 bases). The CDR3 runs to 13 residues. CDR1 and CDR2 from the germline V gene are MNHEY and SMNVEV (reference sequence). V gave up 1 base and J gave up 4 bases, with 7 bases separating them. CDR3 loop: CASSLFQGTEAFF. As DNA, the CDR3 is TGTGCCAGCAGTTTATTTCAGGGCACTGAAGCTTTCTTT.

This CDR3 is CASSQGGLGEAFF. The CDR3 nucleotides read TGCGCCAGCAGCCAAGGGGGACTGGGAGAAGCTTTCTTT. This chain joins TRBV4-1 and TRBJ1-1; maybe TRBD1 (5 bases). The CDR3 extends over 13 amino acids. Trimming took off 1 base at V and 8 bases at J, with 11 bases between the two ends. Germline-derived CDR1 and CDR2 are MGHRA and YSYEKL.

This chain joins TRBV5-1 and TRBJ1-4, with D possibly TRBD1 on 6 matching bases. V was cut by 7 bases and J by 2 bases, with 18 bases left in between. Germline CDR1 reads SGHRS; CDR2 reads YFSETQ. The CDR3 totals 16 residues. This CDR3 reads CASRDTPGATNEKLFF. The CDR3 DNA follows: TGCGCCAGCCGTGACACTCCAGGGGCGACTAATGAAAAACTGTTTTTT.

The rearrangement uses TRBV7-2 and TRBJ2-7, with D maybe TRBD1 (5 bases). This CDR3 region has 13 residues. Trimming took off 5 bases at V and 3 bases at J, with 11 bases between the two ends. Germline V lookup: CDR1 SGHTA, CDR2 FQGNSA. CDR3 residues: CASSPDTDYEQYF. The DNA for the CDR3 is TGTGCCAGCAGCCCGGACACCGACTACGAGCAGTACTTC.

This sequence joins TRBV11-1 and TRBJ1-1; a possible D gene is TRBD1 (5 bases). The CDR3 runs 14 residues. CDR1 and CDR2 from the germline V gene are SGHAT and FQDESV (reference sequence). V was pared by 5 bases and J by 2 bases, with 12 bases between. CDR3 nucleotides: TGTGCCAGCAGCCTCTCTCAGGGAAACACTGAAGCTTTCTTT. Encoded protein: CASSLSQGNTEAFF. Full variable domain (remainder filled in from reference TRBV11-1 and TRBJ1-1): EAEVAQSPRYKITEKSQAVAFWCDPISGHATLYWYRQILGQGPELLVQFQDESVVDDSQLPKDRFSAERLKGVDSTLKIQPAELGDSAMYLCASSLSQGNTEAFFGQGTRLTVV.

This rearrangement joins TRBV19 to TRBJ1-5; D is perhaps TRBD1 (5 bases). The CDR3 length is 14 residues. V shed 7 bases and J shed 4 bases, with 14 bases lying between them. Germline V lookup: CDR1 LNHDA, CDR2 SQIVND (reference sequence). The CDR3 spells CASTLTDMNQPQHF. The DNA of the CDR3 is TGTGCCAGTACCCTGACGGACATGAATCAGCCCCAGCATTTT.

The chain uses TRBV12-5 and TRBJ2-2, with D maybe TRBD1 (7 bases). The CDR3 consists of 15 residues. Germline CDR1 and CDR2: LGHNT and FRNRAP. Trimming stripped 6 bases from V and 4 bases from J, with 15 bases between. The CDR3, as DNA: TGTGCTAGTGGACAGAGGCAGGGGGGCACCGGGGAGCTGTTTTTT. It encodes CASGQRQGGTGELFF.

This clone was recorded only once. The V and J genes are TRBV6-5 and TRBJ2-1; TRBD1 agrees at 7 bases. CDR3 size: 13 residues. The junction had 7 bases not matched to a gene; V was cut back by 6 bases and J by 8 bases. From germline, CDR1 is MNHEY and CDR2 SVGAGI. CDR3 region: CASRPTGLDEQFF. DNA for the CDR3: TGTGCCAGCAGACCGACAGGGCTCGATGAGCAGTTCTTC.

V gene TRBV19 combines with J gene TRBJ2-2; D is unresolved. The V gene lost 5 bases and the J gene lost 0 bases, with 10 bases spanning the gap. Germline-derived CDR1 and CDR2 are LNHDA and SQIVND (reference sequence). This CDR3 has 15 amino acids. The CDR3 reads CASSQILANTGELFF. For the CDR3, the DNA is TGTGCCAGTAGTCAGATTCTAGCGAACACCGGGGAGCTGTTTTTT.

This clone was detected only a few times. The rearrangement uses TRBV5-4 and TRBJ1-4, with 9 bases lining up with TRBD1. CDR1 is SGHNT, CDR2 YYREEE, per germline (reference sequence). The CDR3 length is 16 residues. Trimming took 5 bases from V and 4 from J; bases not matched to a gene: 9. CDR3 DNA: TGTGCCAGCAGTGGGGACAGGGTTGGGAGTAATGAAAAACTGTTTTTT. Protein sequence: CASSGDRVGSNEKLFF.

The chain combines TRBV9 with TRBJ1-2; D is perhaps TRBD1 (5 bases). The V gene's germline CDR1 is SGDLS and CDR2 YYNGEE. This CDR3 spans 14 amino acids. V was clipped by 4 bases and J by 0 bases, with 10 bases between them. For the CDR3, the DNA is TGTGCCAGCAGCCCCCGGGGGTCTAACTATGGCTACACCTTC. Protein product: CASSPRGSNYGYTF.

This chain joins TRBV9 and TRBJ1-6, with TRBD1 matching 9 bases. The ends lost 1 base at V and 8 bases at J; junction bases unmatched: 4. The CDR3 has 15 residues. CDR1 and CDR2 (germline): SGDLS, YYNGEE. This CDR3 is CASSVSRTGDSPLHF. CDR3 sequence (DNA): TGTGCCAGCAGCGTATCTAGGACAGGGGATTCACCCCTCCACTTT.

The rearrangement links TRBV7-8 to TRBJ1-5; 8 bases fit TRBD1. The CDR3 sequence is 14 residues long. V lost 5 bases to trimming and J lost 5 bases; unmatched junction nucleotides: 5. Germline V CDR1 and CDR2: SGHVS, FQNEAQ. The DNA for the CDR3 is TGTGCCAGCAGCCTGGGACAGGATGATCAGCCCCAGCATTTT. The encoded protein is CASSLGQDDQPQHF.

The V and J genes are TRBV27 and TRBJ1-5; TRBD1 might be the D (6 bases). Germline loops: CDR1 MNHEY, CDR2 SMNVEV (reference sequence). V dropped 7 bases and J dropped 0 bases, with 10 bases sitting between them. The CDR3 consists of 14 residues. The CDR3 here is CASKDSYSNQPQHF. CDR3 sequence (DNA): TGTGCCAGCAAGGACAGTTATAGCAATCAGCCCCAGCATTTT.